The 5 T cell receptor beta chains below come from one sample, sequenced in a study of post-analysis software for immune sequencing data. Their specific antigens are unknown. TCR beta libraries were prepared from cDNA with unique molecular identifiers. TCRdb itself ran the PCR reads through MiXCR, one entry per CDR3 protein. The data contain a few hundred thousand distinct CDR3 sequences, approximately 31% of them seen just once; the ten biggest clones take up 4.5% to 7.5%. The study, taken as a whole, reports: When patients were compared with controls, about five TRBV segments were more frequent, TRBV5-6, TRBV5-1 and TRBV20-1 among them.

Specimen: blood. These receptors came from a girl aged 2-17 years with multiple sclerosis.

As concerns this clonotype: The junction differs from germline at one of its ends, possibly a read error. The rearrangement links TRBV2 to TRBJ2-7, with 13 bases identical to TRBD2. From germline, CDR1 is SNHLY and CDR2 FYNNEI. The CDR3 is 15 amino acids. CDR3 DNA: TGTACCAGCAGGCGAAGACTAGCGGGGGGCTACGAGCAGTACTTC. Translated: CTSRRRLAGGYEQYF.

This clonotype was observed a few times. V and J are TRBV2 and TRBJ2-1, with D possibly TRBD1 on 5 matching bases. There are 13 residues in the CDR3. Germline assignment: CDR1 SNHLY and CDR2 FYNNEI. Trimming cost V 1 base and J 9 bases, with 10 bases left between them. The CDR3, as DNA: TGTGCCAGCAGTGAAGGCAGGGTAGGTGAGCAGTTCTTC. This gives the protein CASSEGRVGEQFF. Variable domain in full (rest from reference TRBV2 and TRBJ2-1): EPEVTQTPSHQVTQMGQEVILRCVPISNHLYFYWYRQILGQKVEFLVSFYNNEISEKSEIFDDQFSVERPDGSNFTLKIRSTKLEDSAMYFCASSEGRVGEQFFGPGTRLTVL.

In this sample, this clonotype turned up a few times. The chain links TRBV3-1 to TRBJ2-7; maybe TRBD1 (5 bases). The CDR3 contains 14 residues. Germline CDR1 reads LGHDT; CDR2 reads YNNKEL (reference sequence). V was pared by 6 bases and J by 2 bases, with 14 bases between. The DNA for the CDR3 is TGTGCCAGCAGTATCTCGACAGTGCCCTACGAGCAGTACTTC. Amino acids: CASSISTVPYEQYF.

This clonotype was seen only a few times. The chain combines TRBV11-2 with TRBJ1-1, with 9 bases lining up with TRBD1. CDR3 length equals 16 residues. The germline gives CDR1 SGHAT, CDR2 FQNNGV. V lost 0 bases, J lost 5 bases, and 7 bases stayed unmatched. The CDR3 DNA reads TGTGCCAGCAGCTTAGATTATGAGACAGGGGGGACTGAAGCTTTCTTT. It translates to CASSLDYETGGTEAFF.

This clonotype was recorded once. The V and J genes are TRBV15 and TRBJ2-6, with TRBD2 as a possible D gene (5 bases). CDR1 and CDR2 (germline): LNHNV, YYDKDF (reference sequence). The CDR3 sequence is 16 residues long. V lost 0 bases, J lost 2 bases, and 8 bases lay in between. CDR3 sequence reads: CATSRDLGAGANVLTF. The CDR3 DNA reads TGTGCCACCAGCAGAGATCTGGGAGCTGGGGCCAACGTCCTGACTTTC.